A single sample is the source of the 21 T cell receptor beta chains below, sequenced in a study of OX40 agonist ivuxolimab in advanced cancers. The method was immunoSEQ multiplex PCR; TCRdb's version includes in-frame clones alone and lacks a portion of them. This table holds 60,000 to 75,000 clones, around 90% found once. This specimen consisted of CD4+ or CD8+ T cells sorted from blood, obtained in a trial of the OX40 agonist ivuxolimab. Every receptor here comes from an adult with an advanced solid tumor such as melanoma, head and neck, liver or kidney cancer.

The gene calls are TRBV5-1 and TRBJ1-1; D unresolved. Germline V gene sequence: CDR1 SGHRS, CDR2 YFSETQ. V dropped 6 bases and J dropped 0 bases, with 9 bases sitting between them. CDR3 length: 13 residues. Here the CDR3 reads CASKAGMNTEAFF. The CDR3 DNA reads TGCGCCAGCAAGGCAGGAATGAACACTGAAGCTTTCTTT.

Concerning this clone: The junction shows a germline mismatch at one end, possibly a read error. The chain combines TRBV7-7 with TRBJ2-1; D uncertain. The CDR3 extends over 13 amino acids. CDR1 is SSHAT, CDR2 FNYEAQ, per germline (reference sequence). This CDR3 reads CASSLSRDNEQFF. The CDR3 bases are TGTGCTAGCAGCTTGAGTAGGGACAATGAGCAGTTCTTC.

This sequence joins TRBV29-1 and TRBJ1-3, with TRBD1 as a possible D gene (6 bases). The CDR3 loop spans 13 amino acids. The V end lost 4 bases, the J end lost 3 bases, and 10 bases lay between the germline ends. The germline V gene encodes CDR1 SQVTM and CDR2 ANQGSEA. CDR3 bases: TGCAGCGTTGTTAGGGGGTATGGAAACACCATATATTTT. Its translation is CSVVRGYGNTIYF.

V is TRBV6-1 and J is TRBJ2-1; 9 nucleotides line up with TRBD2. The CDR3 is 14 amino acids. V gave up 4 bases and J gave up 7 bases; unmatched junction bases: 5. Germline V gives CDR1 MNHNS, CDR2 SASEGT. The CDR3 nucleotides read TGTGCCAGCAGTGGGGTAGCGGGAGATAATGAGCAGTTCTTC. This gives the protein CASSGVAGDNEQFF.

The V call is TRBV2, the J call TRBJ1-3; TRBD1 agrees at 7 bases. CDR1 and CDR2 from the germline V gene are SNHLY and FYNNEI. Trimming cost V 5 bases and J 0 bases; bases outside gene matches: 7. CDR3 size: 16 residues. CDR3 sequence: CASSYRRQGSGNTIYF. The CDR3 nucleotides read TGTGCCAGCAGTTACCGGCGACAGGGCTCTGGAAACACCATATATTTT.

J is TRBJ1-3 and V is TRBV29-1, with D uncertain. V was trimmed by 6 bases and J by 0 bases, leaving 9 bases between them. This CDR3 is built from 13 residues. From germline, CDR1 is SQVTM and CDR2 ANQGSEA. In DNA form, the CDR3 reads TGCAGCGTCGGGCGGGACTCTGGAAACACCATATATTTT. This gives the protein CSVGRDSGNTIYF. The entire variable domain, with the rest obtained from reference TRBV29-1 and TRBJ1-3, is as follows: SAVISQKPSRDICQRGTSLTIQCQVDSQVTMMFWYRQQPGQSLTLIATANQGSEATYESGFVIDKFPISRPNLTFSTLTVSNMSPEDSSIYLCSVGRDSGNTIYFGEGSWLTVV.

The V and J genes are TRBV27 and TRBJ2-1, with 8 bases that match TRBD2. Germline V lookup: CDR1 MNHEY, CDR2 SMNVEV (reference sequence). This CDR3 has 14 amino acids. V shed 7 bases, J shed 3 bases, and the junction held 5 bases outside the gene matches. CDR3 coding DNA: TGTGCCAGCAAATTTAGCGGGAACTACAATGAGCAGTTCTTC. Translation gives CASKFSGNYNEQFF.

About this clone: Relative to the germline gene, one junction end is altered; a read error may explain this. The V and J genes are TRBV6-5 and TRBJ2-1; D is perhaps TRBD1 (5 bases). This CDR3 contains 15 residues. Germline CDR1 MNHEY, CDR2 SVGAGI. The CDR3 reads CASRARGPSHNEQFF. DNA for the CDR3: TGTGCCAGCAGGGCAAGGGGTCCCTCCCACAATGAGCAGTTCTTC.

The J gene is TRBJ1-4, the V gene TRBV30; D gene ambiguous. Germline V gene sequence: CDR1 GTSNPN, CDR2 SVGIG (reference sequence). There are 12 residues in the CDR3. The ends were cut back, 0 bases at V and 10 bases at J, with 9 bases in the middle. The CDR3: CAWSVNNVKLFF. The CDR3 DNA is TGTGCCTGGAGTGTGAATAACGTAAAACTGTTTTTT.

The chain couples TRBV5-8 to TRBJ2-1, with TRBD1 identical over 7 bases. The CDR3 has 16 amino acids. CDR1 is SGHTS, CDR2 YDEGEE, per germline. The trim removed 4 bases at V and 2 bases at J, leaving 9 bases unmatched. CDR3 residues: CASSRVSGQTYNEQFF. CDR3 nucleotide sequence: TGTGCCAGCAGCCGGGTGTCGGGACAGACCTACAATGAGCAGTTCTTC.

V is TRBV5-1 and J is TRBJ2-3, with TRBD2 as a possible D gene (6 bases). This CDR3 is built from 15 residues. V was clipped by 2 bases and J by 6 bases, with 16 bases between them. Per germline, CDR1 SGHRS and CDR2 YFSETQ. CDR3 sequence (DNA): TGCGCCAGCAGCTTAGACCGGGGAGGTAGGGATACGCAGTATTTT. This gives the protein CASSLDRGGRDTQYF.

The chain joins TRBV28 to TRBJ2-7, with D unresolved. Deletions cut 8 bases from V and 2 bases from J, with 10 bases between. The germline gives CDR1 MDHEN, CDR2 SYDVKM. The CDR3 is 12 amino acids. CDR3 sequence: CASSRTAYEQYF. The CDR3 bases are TGTGCCAGCTCCCGGACGGCCTACGAGCAGTACTTC.

DNA for the CDR3: TGTGCCAGCAGTCCTCGGGGGCAGGCCTCCGGTCAGCCCCAGCATTTT. Encoded protein: CASSPRGQASGQPQHF. The J gene is TRBJ1-5, the V gene TRBV28, with D perhaps matching TRBD1 (6 bases). Germline CDR1 MDHEN, CDR2 SYDVKM. CDR3 length: 16 amino acids. Trimming took 5 bases from V and 6 from J, leaving 20 bases between them.

The rearrangement joins TRBV21-1 to TRBJ2-7; the DNA was not used to check the table's D call, TRBD1. TRBV21-1 is reported as a pseudogene. The CDR3 sequence is 15 residues long. CDR3 DNA sequence: TGTGCCAGCAGCACATCCGACAGGGCGTCCTACGAGCAGTACTTC. It encodes CASSTSDRASYEQYF.

The rearrangement uses TRBV5-6 and TRBJ2-3; D may be TRBD2 (5 bases). CDR3 length equals 14 residues. Trimming removed 2 bases at V and 5 bases at J, with 12 bases between. The germline gives CDR1 SGHDT, CDR2 YYEEEE. CDR3 protein: CASSLRSVLDTQYF. CDR3 DNA: TGTGCCAGCAGCTTACGTAGCGTACTAGATACGCAGTATTTT.

This clone was detected only a few times. The V call is TRBV28, the J call TRBJ1-5; D is perhaps TRBD1 (5 bases). Trimming cost V 6 bases and J 5 bases, with 17 bases left between them. Germline V gives CDR1 MDHEN, CDR2 SYDVKM. The CDR3 contains 15 residues. CDR3 loop: CASRPSSGGYQPQHF. The CDR3 DNA is TGTGCCAGCAGACCATCATCTGGGGGTTATCAGCCCCAGCATTTT.

The gene calls are TRBV5-6 and TRBJ2-1; 13 bases are a match to TRBD2. Germline values: CDR1 SGHDT, CDR2 YYEEEE. V lost 4 bases and J lost 2; bases outside the gene matches: 3. The length of the CDR3 is 16 residues. The CDR3 reads CASSPLAGGTYNEQFF. The CDR3 DNA reads as TGTGCCAGCAGCCCACTAGCGGGGGGGACCTACAATGAGCAGTTCTTC.

This clone was seen a single time. The genes are TRBV27 and TRBJ1-1, with 9 nucleotides matching TRBD1. Germline V gene data show CDR1 as MNHEY and CDR2 as SMNVEV (reference sequence). The J segment lost 3 bases and the V segment lost 6 bases, leaving 2 bases of the junction unmatched. The CDR3 is made up of 13 amino acids. CDR3 bases: TGTGCCAGCAGAAGACAGGGGGACACTGAAGCTTTCTTT. Its protein product is CASRRQGDTEAFF.

The rearrangement joins TRBV7-9 to TRBJ2-5, with D unclear. Germline-derived CDR1 and CDR2 are SEHNR and FQNEAQ (reference sequence). V was cut by 1 base and J by 1 base, with 10 bases left in between. The CDR3 has 15 residues. CDR3 loop: CASSLGLNSQETQYF. CDR3 coding DNA: TGTGCCAGCAGCTTAGGACTGAATTCCCAAGAGACCCAGTACTTC.

J is TRBJ2-5 and V is TRBV11-1, with TRBD2 matching 9 bases. In germline, CDR1 is SGHAT, CDR2 FQDESV (reference sequence). V shed 1 base, J shed 5 bases, and the junction held 5 bases outside the gene matches. The CDR3 runs 15 residues. As DNA, the CDR3 is TGTGCCAGCAGCTTAGTAGCGGGAGTCGGGGAGACCCAGTACTTC. Protein: CASSLVAGVGETQYF.

The rearrangement joins TRBV5-1 to TRBJ1-2; possible D gene TRBD1, 5 bases. CDR1 is SGHRS, CDR2 YFSETQ, per germline. The CDR3 runs 15 residues. V dropped 4 bases and J dropped 1 base, with 14 bases sitting between them. In DNA form, the CDR3 reads TGCGCCAGCAGCCCTGGGACTGCTCTTAACTATGGCTACACCTTC. Amino acid sequence: CASSPGTALNYGYTF. The full variable domain, in which reference TRBV5-1 and TRBJ1-2 provide the parts outside the CDR3, is KAGVTQTPRYLIKTRGQQVTLSCSPISGHRSVSWYQQTPGQGLQFLFEYFSETQRNKGNFPGRFSGRQFSNSRSEMNVSTLELGDSALYLCASSPGTALNYGYTFGSGTRLTVV.